What follows are 14 T cell receptor beta chains derived from one specimen sequenced in a study of T-cell reconstitution after alpha-beta-depleted transplantation in children. Preparation of the TCRbeta library involved a method that used unique molecular identifiers. Using its own MiXCR run on the PCR reads, TCRdb lists one record per CDR3 protein. Here the sample spans about 980,000 distinct CDR3 sequences, less than 30% being singletons. The starting material was PBMCs, mostly from graft donor cells, obtained 360 days after TCRalphabeta/CD19-depleted stem cell transplant. The receptor source for this set is a boy younger than two who had a stem cell transplant for SCID, so the T cells may come from the graft donor.

The gene calls are TRBV15 and TRBJ2-7; D tentatively fits TRBD1 or TRBD2 (5 bases each). The CDR3 has 16 amino acids. V was trimmed by 0 bases and J by 0 bases, leaving 12 bases between them. Germline V gives CDR1 LNHNV, CDR2 YYDKDF (reference sequence). The DNA for the CDR3 is TGTGCCACCAGCAGAGATCGGGACCGGACCTCCTACGAGCAGTACTTC. Translating gives CATSRDRDRTSYEQYF.

This clonotype was observed a few times. The rearrangement joins TRBV5-5 to TRBJ2-7; D unclear. With 0 bases removed from V and 9 bases from J, the gap between germline ends came to 7 bases. The CDR3 is 11 amino acids. Germline CDR1 reads SGHKS; CDR2 reads YYEKEE (reference sequence). CDR3 DNA sequence: TGTGCCAGCAGCTTGGCCGTGGTGCAGTACTTC. It translates to CASSLAVVQYF.

The J gene is TRBJ1-1, the V gene TRBV20-1; TRBD1 is a possible D gene (6 bases). V lost 0 bases and J lost 0, with 11 bases in between. The germline V gene has CDR1 DFQATT and CDR2 SNEGSKA (reference sequence). The CDR3 totals 15 residues. Here the CDR3 reads CSARDLGGLNTEAFF. The CDR3, as DNA: TGCAGTGCTAGAGATCTGGGGGGCTTGAACACTGAAGCTTTCTTT.

The gene calls are TRBV20-1 and TRBJ1-1; D ambiguous. Trimming removed 2 bases from V and 1 base from J, with 11 bases in between. The CDR3 extends over 14 amino acids. In germline, CDR1 is DFQATT, CDR2 SNEGSKA (reference sequence). CDR3 protein: CSARRARANTEAFF. The CDR3 coding sequence is TGCAGTGCTAGACGCGCGAGGGCGAACACTGAAGCTTTCTTT.

The CDR3 region is CASSFTPIQGVNQPQHF. The CDR3 DNA sequence: TGTGCCAGCAGCTTTACTCCAATACAGGGGGTGAATCAGCCCCAGCATTTT. This chain links TRBV6-5 with TRBJ1-5; 8 nucleotides match TRBD1. Germline V CDR1 and CDR2: MNHEY, SVGAGI. V was clipped by 6 bases and J by 4 bases; unmatched bases: 14. The length of the CDR3 is 17 residues.

This clonotype showed up just a few times. The chain links TRBV2 to TRBJ1-5; 8 bases are shared with TRBD1. CDR1 is SNHLY, CDR2 FYNNEI, per germline. This CDR3 has 15 residues. The J segment lost 0 bases and the V segment lost 4 bases, leaving 2 bases of the junction unmatched. The CDR3 is CASSVDRASNQPQHF. The CDR3 region has the DNA TGTGCCAGCAGTGTGGACAGGGCTAGCAATCAGCCCCAGCATTTT.

A few counts support this clonotype. Written as DNA, the CDR3 is TGTGCCAGCAGCCCTTCCCGGACAGGGTACGGATCACCCCTCCACTTT. Its protein is CASSPSRTGYGSPLHF. The chain employs TRBV13 and TRBJ1-6; 8 bases map to TRBD1. After removal of 5 bases from V and 10 bases from J, the junction contained 13 bases not matched to a gene. Germline V lookup: CDR1 PRHDT, CDR2 FYEKMQ (reference sequence). The CDR3 contains 16 residues. The whole variable domain, filled in from reference TRBV13 and TRBJ1-6, reads AAGVIQSPRHLIKEKRETATLKCYPIPRHDTVYWYQQGPGQDPQFLISFYEKMQSDKGSIPDRFSAQQFSDYHSELNMSSLELGDSALYFCASSPSRTGYGSPLHFGNGTRLTVT.

The chain links TRBV10-1 to TRBJ2-2; no reliable D call. V lost 2 bases and J 5 bases, leaving 3 bases between the germline ends. There are 12 residues in the CDR3. Germline V gives CDR1 WNHNN, CDR2 SYGVQD (reference sequence). CDR3 DNA: TGCGCCAGCAGTGAGAGGACCGGGGAGCTGTTTTTT. Translation gives CASSERTGELFF.

This clonotype came up many times. The chain uses TRBV29-1 and TRBJ2-5; the D is unclear. The germline gives CDR1 SQVTM, CDR2 ANQGSEA. Trimming stripped 7 bases from V and 5 bases from J, with 11 bases between. The length of the CDR3 is 11 residues. The CDR3, as DNA: TGCAGCGCCCTGTTCGGGGAGACCCAGTACTTC. Translating it yields CSALFGETQYF.

V usage is TRBV12-3 or TRBV12-4 and J usage is TRBJ2-2; a possible D gene is TRBD1 (5 bases). CDR3 length: 14 amino acids. The V and J ends lost 7 bases and 7 bases respectively, with 16 bases between them. For the CDR3, the DNA is TGTGCCAGCAAGGAAAGGGGATCTAACGGGGAGCTGTTTTTT. Its translation: CASKERGSNGELFF.

This clonotype was seen a handful of times. This sequence joins TRBV7-2 and TRBJ1-6, with 9 bases aligning to TRBD1. Germline trimming cut 3 bases from V and 10 bases from J; bases unmatched to any gene: 7. This CDR3 is 15 amino acids long. CDR1 is SGHTA, CDR2 FQGNSA, per germline. The CDR3 protein is CASSFWGQGGSPLHF. CDR3 coding DNA: TGTGCCAGCAGCTTTTGGGGACAGGGCGGGTCACCCCTCCACTTT. Supplemented by reference TRBV7-2 and TRBJ1-6, the full variable domain reads GAGVSQSPSNKVTEKGKDVELRCDPISGHTALYWYRQSLGQGLEFLIYFQGNSAPDKSGLPSDRFSAERTGGSVSTLTIQRTQQEDSAVYLCASSFWGQGGSPLHFGNGTRLTVT.

In its sample, this clonotype was seen a few times. The chain joins TRBV20-1 to TRBJ2-7; D is possibly TRBD1 or TRBD2 (5 bases each). Trimming shortened V by 7 bases and J by 2 bases, and 15 bases separated the two germline ends. Per the germline V gene, CDR1 is DFQATT and CDR2 is SNEGSKA (reference sequence). The CDR3 loop spans 13 amino acids. The CDR3 loop reads CSVGVGSTYEQYF. The CDR3 region has the DNA TGCAGTGTGGGGGTAGGGTCTACCTACGAGCAGTACTTC.

The chain combines TRBV5-1 with TRBJ2-5, with D possibly TRBD2 on 7 matching bases. Germline assignment: CDR1 SGHRS and CDR2 YFSETQ. Trimming left V 0 bases short and J 2 bases short, with 14 bases between. The CDR3 loop spans 16 amino acids. CDR3 sequence reads: CASSLDVGGRQETQYF. CDR3 DNA sequence: TGCGCCAGCAGCTTGGACGTGGGGGGGCGACAAGAGACCCAGTACTTC.

This clonotype has more than one count but fewer than ten. V is TRBV5-5 and J is TRBJ2-1; D may match TRBD1 or TRBD2 (5 bases each). The CDR3 spans 13 residues. Germline CDR1 and CDR2: SGHKS and YYEKEE (reference sequence). Trimming took 4 bases from V and 5 from J, leaving 10 bases between them. The DNA for the CDR3 is TGTGCCAGCAGCCGGGACGTCCACAATGAGCAGTTCTTC. Translating it yields CASSRDVHNEQFF. The entire variable domain, with the rest obtained from reference TRBV5-5 and TRBJ2-1, is as follows: DAGVTQSPTHLIKTRGQQVTLRCSPISGHKSVSWYQQVLGQGPQFIFQYYEKEERGRGNFPDRFSARQFPNYSSELNVNALLLGDSALYLCASSRDVHNEQFFGPGTRLTVL.